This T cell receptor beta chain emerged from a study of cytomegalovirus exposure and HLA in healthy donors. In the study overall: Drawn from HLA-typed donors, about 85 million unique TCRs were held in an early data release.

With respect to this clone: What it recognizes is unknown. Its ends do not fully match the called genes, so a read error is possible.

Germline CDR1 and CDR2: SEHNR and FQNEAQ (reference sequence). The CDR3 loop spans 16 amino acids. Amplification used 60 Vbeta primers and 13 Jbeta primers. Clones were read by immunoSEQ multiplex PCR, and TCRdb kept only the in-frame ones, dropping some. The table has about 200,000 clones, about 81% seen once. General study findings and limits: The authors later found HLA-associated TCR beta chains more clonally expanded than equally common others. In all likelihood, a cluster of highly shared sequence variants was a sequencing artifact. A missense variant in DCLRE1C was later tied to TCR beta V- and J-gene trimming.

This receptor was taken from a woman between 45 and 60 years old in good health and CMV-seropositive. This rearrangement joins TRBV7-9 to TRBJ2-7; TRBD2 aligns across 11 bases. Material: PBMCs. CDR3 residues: CSSSLLLAGGSYEQYF. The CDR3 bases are TGTTCCAGCAGCTTGCTCCTAGCGGGAGGCTCCTACGAGCAGTACTTC.